This T cell receptor beta chain was found in a study of blood T cell repertoires in COVID-19. Study-wide background: Nucleic acid was either cDNA or gDNA, and it came from T cells, B-cell-depleted T cells, or PBMCs.

Germline-derived CDR1 and CDR2 are SNHLY and FYNNEI. V shed 2 bases and J shed 2 bases, with 7 bases lying between them. The CDR3 runs to 14 residues. Per the original data handling: How many nucleated cells were present was estimated from reference gene primer amplification. TCRdb keeps only in-frame clones here, not all; method: immunoSEQ multiplex PCR. Clonal size and the V and J genes are those of that table, whereas D and trimming came from the DNA. The sample holds about 180,000 clones, around 83% seen once. The chain carries TRBV2 and TRBJ1-5, with D unclear. Sequencing used peripheral blood. This clonotype originated in a woman in her 70s with COVID-19, enrolled during active disease. CDR3 bases: TGTGCCAGCAGTGAACGACAACGCAATCAGCCCCAGCATTTT. This sequence encodes CASSERQRNQPQHF.